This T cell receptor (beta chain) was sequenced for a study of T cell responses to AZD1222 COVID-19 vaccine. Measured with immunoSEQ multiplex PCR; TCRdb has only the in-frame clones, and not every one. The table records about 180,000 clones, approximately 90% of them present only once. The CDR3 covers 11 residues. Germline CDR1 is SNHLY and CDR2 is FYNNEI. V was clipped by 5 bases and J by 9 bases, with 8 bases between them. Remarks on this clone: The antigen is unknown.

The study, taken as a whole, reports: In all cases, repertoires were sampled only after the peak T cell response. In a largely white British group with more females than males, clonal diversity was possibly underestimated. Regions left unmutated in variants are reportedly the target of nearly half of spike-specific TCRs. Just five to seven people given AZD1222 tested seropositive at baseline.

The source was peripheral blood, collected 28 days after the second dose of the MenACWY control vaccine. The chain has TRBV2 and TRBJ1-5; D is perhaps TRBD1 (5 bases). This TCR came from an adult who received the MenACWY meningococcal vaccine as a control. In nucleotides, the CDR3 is TGTGCCAGCAGTTTTGGGACGCCCCAGCATTTT. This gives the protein CASSFGTPQHF.